Listed below are T cell receptor beta chains from one sample, sequenced in a study of shared T cell receptors in the human thymus. Repertoires were generated with immunoSEQ multiplex PCR, while TCRdb's copy carries only in-frame clones and drops some. This repertoire shows about 500,000 clones, about 84% found once; its top ten account for around 0.013%. These same records also appear under a second study, on human thymus T cells.

The sequenced sample was thymocytes. Receptor source: a boy in the first two years of life with a congenital heart defect. Both conserved end residues are part of each CDR3. A D gene is named only where the DNA matches it firmly. Part of the rows lack a size; the others show once, few, many or a class for expanded clones.

J gene,D gene,clone size,V gene,CDR3 DNA,CDR3 protein
TRBJ2-1,TRBD2,once,TRBV7-9,TGTGCCAGCAGCTTTACTTTCCGGACTAGCGGGAGGAATGAGCAGTTCTTC,CASSFTFRTSGRNEQFF
TRBJ2-1,TRBD1,few,TRBV28,TGTGCCAGCAGTTTGGGACAGGGGGATGAGCAGTTCTTC,CASSLGQGDEQFF
TRBJ2-7,.,few,TRBV7-9,TGTGCCAGCAGCTCCTGGGGGGACGAGCAGTACTTC,CASSSWGDEQYF
TRBJ1-2,TRBD1,once,TRBV5-1,TGCGCCAGCCGGGACAGGGCCGAGGACATCTATGGCTACACCTTC,CASRDRAEDIYGYTF
TRBJ1-1,TRBD1,.,TRBV5-4,TGTGCCAGCAGCCCTGGACAGGGAAACACTGAAGCTTTCTTT,CASSPGQGNTEAFF
TRBJ1-2,TRBD1,.,TRBV4-2,TGTGCCAGCAGCCCATGGGACAGGGGAAGAGGATGCACCTTC,CASSPWDRGRGCTF
TRBJ2-1,TRBD2,few,TRBV15,TGTGCCACCAGCAGAGACCTAGCGGGAGGTGACAATGAGCAGTTCTTC,CATSRDLAGGDNEQFF
TRBJ2-7,TRBD2,.,TRBV29-1,TGCAGCCGAAGAGGGACTAGCGGCTACGAGCAGTACTTC,CSRRGTSGYEQYF
TRBJ2-1,.,.,TRBV4-3,TGCGCCAGCAGCTCCACTAGCAGCTCCTACAATGAGCAGTTCTTC,CASSSTSSSYNEQFF
TRBJ1-1,TRBD1,.,TRBV4-2,TGTGCCAGCAGCCAAGTTCATTGGGGACAGGGGGTCATGAACACTGAAGCTTTCTTT,CASSQVHWGQGVMNTEAFF
TRBJ1-3,TRBD1,.,TRBV30,TGTGCCTGGAGTCACCCTCGGGACAGGGCTGGAAACACCATATATTTT,CAWSHPRDRAGNTIYF
TRBJ2-7,TRBD2,.,TRBV7-2,TGTGCCAGCAGCTCGGGACTAGCGGGAACTTTGGACTCCTACGAGCAGTACTTC,CASSSGLAGTLDSYEQYF
TRBJ2-7,.,.,TRBV7-8,TGTGCCAGCAGCTTAGACGGCGGCGGAAGCTCCTACGAGCAGTACTTC,CASSLDGGGSSYEQYF
TRBJ1-1,TRBD1,few,TRBV5-1,TGCGCCAGCAGCTTGCCCTCCCGGGACAGGTCCCAAGAAGCTTTCTTT,CASSLPSRDRSQEAFF
TRBJ2-1,TRBD2,.,TRBV2,TGTGCCAGCCCTAGCGGGAGACCCTACAATGAGCAGTTCTTC,CASPSGRPYNEQFF
TRBJ2-3,TRBD2,.,TRBV29-1,TGCAGCGTTGAGGGGACGAGGACTAGCGGGAGTCAGGCCACAGATACGCAGTATTTT,CSVEGTRTSGSQATDTQYF
TRBJ2-7,TRBD2,.,TRBV14,TGTGCCAGCAGTTCTAGCGGGAGGCGGGAGCAGTACTTC,CASSSSGRREQYF
TRBJ2-1,TRBD2,few,TRBV4-2,TGTGCCAGCAGCCAAGCGACTAGCGGAGGGTCTATTGTCAATGAGCAGTTCTTC,CASSQATSGGSIVNEQFF
TRBJ2-3,TRBD1,.,TRBV5-1,TGCGCCAGCAGCCACAGGGGAGATACGCAGTATTTT,CASSHRGDTQYF
TRBJ2-1,TRBD1,.,TRBV7-9,TGTGCCAGCAGCCTGGACAGGCTTGACAATGAGCAGTTCTTC,CASSLDRLDNEQFF
TRBJ2-5,TRBD1,.,TRBV7-2,TGTGCCAGCAGCTCCTATCAGGGGGCCCAGTACTTC,CASSSYQGAQYF
TRBJ2-3,.,.,TRBV4-3,TGCGCCAGCAGCCAAGCGAGGGCTAACTCGTACACAGATACGCAGTATTTT,CASSQARANSYTDTQYF
TRBJ2-1,TRBD2,once,TRBV6-4,TGTGCCAGCAGTGAACTAGCGGGCAGCTCCTACAATGAGCAGTTCTTC,CASSELAGSSYNEQFF